This T cell receptor (beta chain) was identified in a study of identical twins. Trimming shortened V by 6 bases and J by 5 bases, and 14 bases separated the two germline ends. Germline CDR1 reads MGHRA; CDR2 reads YSYEKL. This CDR3 has 15 residues. TCRdb re-called the 5' RACE reads through MiXCR, storing one row per CDR3 protein. Of 240,000 or so distinct CDR3 sequences listed, about an eighth are singletons. These data also formed part of another study, on yellow fever vaccine responses in identical twins. That work states: Among the twins, the vaccine T cell response reportedly seemed partly convergent and partly personalized.

The sequenced sample consisted of memory (CD45RO+) T cells sorted from blood. The TCR comes from a woman aged 18-35 years in good health. The chain couples TRBV4-1 to TRBJ1-6; no definite D call. The CDR3 sequence is CASSIPSQDNSPLHF. As DNA, the CDR3 is TGCGCCAGCAGTATACCGTCCCAGGATAATTCACCCCTCCACTTT.